This TCR beta chain was identified in a study of PD-1 blockade in classical Hodgkin lymphoma. CDR1 is ENHRY, CDR2 SYGVKD, per germline. The CDR3 contains 14 residues. The V end lost 3 bases, the J end lost 0 bases, and 8 bases lay between the germline ends. Time point specified: cycle 4 day 1 (C4D1), after more than five weeks of nivolumab. Exposure to brentuximab vedotin varied, and each patient had relapsed following autologous stem cell transplantation. Remarks on this clone: Its cognate antigen is unknown.

Findings and caveats of the study: Compared with healthy donors, newly diagnosed patients reportedly showed lower baseline TCR diversity. Baseline diversity was lower in partial responders and progressors than complete responders.

Using immunoSEQ multiplex PCR, the repertoire was profiled, and TCRdb retains in-frame clones only, with some absent. This sample has about 92,000 clones, with around 80% found just once. The source material was peripheral blood mononuclear cells (PBMCs), sampled before the fourth cycle of nivolumab. This receptor was taken from a human donor with classical Hodgkin lymphoma. The rearrangement links TRBV10-3 to TRBJ1-2; D unclear. The CDR3 is CAISDSGSNYGYTF. The CDR3 coding sequence is TGTGCCATCAGTGATTCGGGGTCTAACTATGGCTACACCTTC.